The 2 T cell receptor beta chains in this list originate from one sample, sequenced in a study of shared T cell receptors in the human thymus (dated by TCRdb to about 2021). Library construction relied on the immunoSEQ multiplex PCR assay. TCRdb obtained this table from immuneACCESS and retained in-frame rearrangements with V and J assigned. These tables miss some clones; where compared with another copy, unresolved V genes account for less than half of the shortfall, and the remainder is unexplained. A total of hundreds of thousands of clones appear in this sample, about 90% of them only once. The leading ten clones occupy 0.0094% of the sample. The sample also formed part of further work on human thymus T cells.

Sequencing used thymocytes. These receptors came from a boy less than two years old with a congenital heart defect. Donor details come from another sample of the same person, matched by shared clones.

This clone was found a few times. The chain couples TRBV10-3 to TRBJ1-6; TRBD1 is a possible D gene (6 bases). CDR3 size: 15 residues. Per germline, CDR1 ENHRY and CDR2 SYGVKD. Trimming removed 2 bases at V and 9 bases at J, with 14 bases between. CDR3 residues: CAISEGGILSSPLHF. The CDR3 DNA follows: TGTGCCATCAGTGAGGGGGGCATTTTGAGTTCACCCCTCCACTTT.

The sample holds a few counts of this clone. V and J are TRBV4-3 and TRBJ1-4; no clear D gene. Germline assignment: CDR1 LGHNA and CDR2 YSLEER. This CDR3 contains 17 residues. Trimming pared 0 bases from V and 0 bases from J, leaving 11 bases between. As DNA, the CDR3 is TGCGCCAGCAGCCAAGATCAGTCAACAGCAACTAATGAAAAACTGTTTTTT. Translated, it gives CASSQDQSTATNEKLFF.